This T cell receptor (beta chain) stems from a study of OX40 agonist ivuxolimab in advanced cancers. Study-level background: Ivuxolimab, which targeted the costimulatory receptor OX40 (CD134), was an agonistic, fully human IgG2 monoclonal antibody. The point of sequencing TCRbeta in the periphery was to test whether ivuxolimab changed TCR sequence diversity and drove clonal T-cell expansion. Patients were allowed to have had prior anti-PD-1, anti-PD-L1 or anti-CTLA-4 therapy, and about 40% of the dose-escalation patients had been treated with checkpoint inhibitors. Partial responses occurred in three dose-escalation patients: two with cutaneous melanoma and one with hepatocellular carcinoma. Among the roughly 54 dose-escalation patients, about 20 had hepatocellular carcinoma, around 15 melanoma, 9 renal cell carcinoma and 9 head and neck cancer. In the dose-escalation cohort, roughly four fifths of patients were male, and the mean age was roughly 60 years, with a range of roughly 23 to 85. Intravenous ivuxolimab was administered to patients every 2 weeks at six dose levels: 0.01, 0.1, 0.3, 1.5, 3 and 10 mg/kg. The paper describes the monotherapy dose-escalation part (N of about 52 patients) of the phase I trial of ivuxolimab.

Study-wide findings and limitations: Low levels of normalized T-cell clonal expansion were also seen in some nonresponding patients. At doses of 0.1 to 3.0 mg/kg, clonal expansion of both CD4+ and CD8+ blood T cells was observed from baseline to week 6. On average, CD8+ T cells showed more expanded clones than CD4+ T cells after ivuxolimab. The antigen specificity of the clonally expanded peripheral T cells was not determined. In the 0.1-3.0 mg/kg groups, partial responders were among the patients with the lowest normalized peripheral clonal expansion, particularly in CD8+ T cells.

Regarding this clone: No cognate antigen has been identified for it. No much larger clonotype is one base removed from it; base qualities were not supplied.

Taken from the germline V gene, the CDR1 and CDR2 loops are SGHTA and FQGTGA. The cysteine opens and the phenylalanine closes a CDR3 of 16 amino acids. CDR3 DNA only is kept here, 48 bases in frame from base 1. Here V drops 4 bases and J drops 4 bases, and the junction holds 4 bases not matched to any gene. Genomic DNA was isolated from the sorted cells so that the TCRbeta CDR3 region could be sequenced. The immunoSEQ Assay was used to sequence the TCRbeta CDR3 regions. Drawn from immuneACCESS, this table holds only the in-frame rearrangements with V and J called that TCRdb kept. Clones are partly lost; checked studies trace under half to an unresolved V gene and leave the rest unexplained. The sample table holds more than 95,000 clones, of which roughly 90% were seen once. The ten largest clonotypes hold 0.8% to 1% of the sample. Patients with a history of autoimmune disease or receiving systemic immunosuppression were excluded from the trial. Peripheral blood for TCR sequencing was collected from all dose cohorts at baseline, on cycle 4 day 1, and on cycle 7 day 1. The samples were drawn from a first-in-human, open-label, multicenter phase I dose-escalation trial of ivuxolimab. The trial enrolled adults with locally advanced or metastatic head and neck squamous cell, hepatocellular, melanoma or renal cell carcinoma. Before TCR sequencing, CD4+ T cells and CD8+ T cells were sorted from peripheral blood as separate populations.

The clonotype originates from an adult with an advanced solid tumor such as melanoma, head and neck, liver or kidney cancer. The chain employs TRBV7-3 and TRBJ2-3; TRBD2 matches 14 bases in the middle. Sequences were derived from CD4+ or CD8+ T cells sorted from blood, sampled in a trial of the OX40 agonist ivuxolimab. The CDR3 region has the sequence CASSSRTSGRSDTQYF. The DNA reads TGTGCCAGCAGCTCCCGGACTAGCGGGAGGTCAGATACGCAGTATTTT.